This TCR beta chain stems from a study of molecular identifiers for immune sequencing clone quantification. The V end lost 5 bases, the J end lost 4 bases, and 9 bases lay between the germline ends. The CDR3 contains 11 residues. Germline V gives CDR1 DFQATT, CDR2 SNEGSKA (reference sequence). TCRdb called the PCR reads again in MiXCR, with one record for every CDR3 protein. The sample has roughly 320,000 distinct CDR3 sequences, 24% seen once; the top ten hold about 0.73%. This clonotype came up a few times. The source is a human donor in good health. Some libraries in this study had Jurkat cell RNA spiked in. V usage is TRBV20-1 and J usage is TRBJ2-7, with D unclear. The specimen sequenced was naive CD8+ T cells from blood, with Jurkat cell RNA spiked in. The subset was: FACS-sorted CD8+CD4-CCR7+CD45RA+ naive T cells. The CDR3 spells CSAEPYYEQYF. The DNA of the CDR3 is TGCAGTGCTGAACCGTATTACGAGCAGTACTTC.